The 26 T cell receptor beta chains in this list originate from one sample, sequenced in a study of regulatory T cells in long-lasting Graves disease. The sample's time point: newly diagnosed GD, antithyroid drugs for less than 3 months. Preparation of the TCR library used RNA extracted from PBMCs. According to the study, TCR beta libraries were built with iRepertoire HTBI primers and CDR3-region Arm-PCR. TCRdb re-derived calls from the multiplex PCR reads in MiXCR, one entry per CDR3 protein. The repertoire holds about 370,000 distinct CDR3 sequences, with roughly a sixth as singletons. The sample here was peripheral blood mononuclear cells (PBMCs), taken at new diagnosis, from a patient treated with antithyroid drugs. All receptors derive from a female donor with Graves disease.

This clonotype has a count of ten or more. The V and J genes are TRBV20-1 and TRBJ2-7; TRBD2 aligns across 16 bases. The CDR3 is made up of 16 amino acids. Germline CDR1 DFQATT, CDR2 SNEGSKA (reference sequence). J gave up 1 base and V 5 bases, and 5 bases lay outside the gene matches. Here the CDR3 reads CSASGTSGGVSYEQYF. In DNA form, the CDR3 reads TGCAGTGCTTCGGGGACTAGCGGGGGGGTGTCCTACGAGCAGTACTTC.

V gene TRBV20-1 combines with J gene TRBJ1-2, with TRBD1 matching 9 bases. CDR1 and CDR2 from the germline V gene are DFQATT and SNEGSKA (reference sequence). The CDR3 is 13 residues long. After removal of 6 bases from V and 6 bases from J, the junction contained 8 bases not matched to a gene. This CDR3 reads CSAVRDRANGYTF. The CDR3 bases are TGCAGTGCAGTGAGGGACAGGGCTAATGGCTACACCTTC.

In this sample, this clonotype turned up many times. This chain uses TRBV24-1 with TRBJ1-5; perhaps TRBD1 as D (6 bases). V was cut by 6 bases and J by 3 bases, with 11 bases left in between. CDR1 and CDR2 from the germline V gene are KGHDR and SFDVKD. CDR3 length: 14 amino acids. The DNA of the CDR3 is TGTGCCACCAGTACCGACAGGATCAATCAGCCCCAGCATTTT. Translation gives CATSTDRINQPQHF.

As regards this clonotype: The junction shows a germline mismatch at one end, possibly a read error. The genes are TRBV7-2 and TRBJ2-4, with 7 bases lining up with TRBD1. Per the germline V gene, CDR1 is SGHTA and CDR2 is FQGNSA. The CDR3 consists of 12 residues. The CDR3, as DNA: TGTGCCAGCAGCTTCACAGGGGTAGTCAGGATCTTC. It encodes CASSFTGVVRIF.

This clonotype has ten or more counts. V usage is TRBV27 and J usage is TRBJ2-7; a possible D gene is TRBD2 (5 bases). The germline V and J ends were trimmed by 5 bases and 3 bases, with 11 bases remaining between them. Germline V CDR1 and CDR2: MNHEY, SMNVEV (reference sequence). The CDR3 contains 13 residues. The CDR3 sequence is CASSLDGDYEQYF. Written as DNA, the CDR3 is TGTGCCAGCAGTCTGGACGGGGACTACGAGCAGTACTTC.

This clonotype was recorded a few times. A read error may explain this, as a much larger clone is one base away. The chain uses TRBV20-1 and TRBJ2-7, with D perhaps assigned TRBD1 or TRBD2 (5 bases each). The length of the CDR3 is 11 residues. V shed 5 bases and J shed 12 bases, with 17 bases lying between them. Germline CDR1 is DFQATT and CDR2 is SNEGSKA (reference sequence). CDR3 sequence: CSAGPDNGMYF. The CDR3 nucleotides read TGCAGTGCTGGGCCGGACAACGGGATGTACTTC.

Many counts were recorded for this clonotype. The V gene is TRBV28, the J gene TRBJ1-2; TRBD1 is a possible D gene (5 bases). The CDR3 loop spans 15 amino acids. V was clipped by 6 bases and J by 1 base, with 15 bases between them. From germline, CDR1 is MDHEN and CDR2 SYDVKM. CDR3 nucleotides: TGTGCCAGCAGCTCAACCAGCAGGGTTAACTATGGCTACACCTTC. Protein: CASSSTSRVNYGYTF.

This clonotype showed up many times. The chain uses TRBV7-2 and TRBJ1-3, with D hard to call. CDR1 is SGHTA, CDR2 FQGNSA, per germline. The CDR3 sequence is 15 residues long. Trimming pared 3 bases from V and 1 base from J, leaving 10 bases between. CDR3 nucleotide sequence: TGTGCCAGCAGCTTCTCAAAGGCTTCTGGAAACACCATATATTTT. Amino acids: CASSFSKASGNTIYF. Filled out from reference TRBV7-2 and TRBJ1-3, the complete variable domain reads GAGVSQSPSNKVTEKGKDVELRCDPISGHTALYWYRQSLGQGLEFLIYFQGNSAPDKSGLPSDRFSAERTGGSVSTLTIQRTQQEDSAVYLCASSFSKASGNTIYFGEGSWLTVV.

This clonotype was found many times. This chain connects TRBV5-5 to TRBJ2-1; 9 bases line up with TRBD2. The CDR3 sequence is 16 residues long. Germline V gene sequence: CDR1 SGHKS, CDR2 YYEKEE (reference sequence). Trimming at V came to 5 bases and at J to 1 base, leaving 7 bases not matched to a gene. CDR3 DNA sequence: TGTGCCAGCAGTCCTTCTCTAGCGGGGTCCTACAATGAGCAGTTCTTC. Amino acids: CASSPSLAGSYNEQFF.

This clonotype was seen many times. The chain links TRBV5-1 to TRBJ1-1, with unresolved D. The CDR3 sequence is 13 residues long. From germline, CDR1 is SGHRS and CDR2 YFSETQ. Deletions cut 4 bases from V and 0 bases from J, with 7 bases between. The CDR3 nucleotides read TGCGCCAGCAGCCAGTTCATGAACACTGAAGCTTTCTTT. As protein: CASSQFMNTEAFF.

The CDR3 DNA follows: TGTGCCAGCACTCCCCACAGGGGGCAAGGTGAAAAACTGTTTTTT. Amino acids: CASTPHRGQGEKLFF. The V gene is TRBV12-3 or TRBV12-4, the J gene TRBJ1-4, with TRBD1 identical over 9 bases. The length of the CDR3 is 15 residues. J lost 7 bases, V lost 7 bases, and 10 bases had no gene match.

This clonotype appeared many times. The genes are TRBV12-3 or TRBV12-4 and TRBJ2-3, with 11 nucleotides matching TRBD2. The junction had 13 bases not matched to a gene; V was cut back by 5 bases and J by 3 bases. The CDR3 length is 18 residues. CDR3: CASSPNLAGGRGTDTQYF. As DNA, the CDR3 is TGTGCCAGCAGTCCCAACCTAGCGGGGGGTAGAGGGACAGATACGCAGTATTTT.

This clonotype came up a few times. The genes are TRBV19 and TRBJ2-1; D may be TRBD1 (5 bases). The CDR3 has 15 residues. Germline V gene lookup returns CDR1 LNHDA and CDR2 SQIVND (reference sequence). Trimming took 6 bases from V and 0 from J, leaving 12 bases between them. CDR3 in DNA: TGTGCCAGTAGAAGACAGCCGAGCTCCTACAATGAGCAGTTCTTC. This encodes CASRRQPSSYNEQFF.

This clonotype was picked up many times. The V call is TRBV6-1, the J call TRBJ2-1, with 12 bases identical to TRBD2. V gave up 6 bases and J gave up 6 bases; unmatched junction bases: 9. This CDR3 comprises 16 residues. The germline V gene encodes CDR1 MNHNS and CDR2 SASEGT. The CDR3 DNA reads TGTGCCAGCAGCCGATCCGGGACTAGCGGGCCCAATGAGCAGTTCTTC. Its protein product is CASSRSGTSGPNEQFF.

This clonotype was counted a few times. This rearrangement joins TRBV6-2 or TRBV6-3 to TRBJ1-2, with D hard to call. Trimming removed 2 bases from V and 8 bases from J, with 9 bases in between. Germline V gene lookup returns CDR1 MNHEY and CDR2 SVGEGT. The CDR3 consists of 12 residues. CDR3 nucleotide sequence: TGTGCCAGCAGTTACCCCACGCGGGGCTACACCTTC. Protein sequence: CASSYPTRGYTF.

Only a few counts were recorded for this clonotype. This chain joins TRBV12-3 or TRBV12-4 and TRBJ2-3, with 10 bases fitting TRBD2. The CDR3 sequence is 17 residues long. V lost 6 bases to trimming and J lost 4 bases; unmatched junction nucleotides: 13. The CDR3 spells CASSGGLASSPSDTQYF. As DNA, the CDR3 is TGTGCCAGCAGCGGGGGACTAGCGAGCTCTCCCTCAGATACGCAGTATTTT.

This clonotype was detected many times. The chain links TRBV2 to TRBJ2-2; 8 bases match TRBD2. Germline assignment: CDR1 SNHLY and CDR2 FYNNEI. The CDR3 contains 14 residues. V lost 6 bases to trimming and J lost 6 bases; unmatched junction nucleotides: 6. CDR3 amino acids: CASRGLGVAGELFF. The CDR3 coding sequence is TGTGCCAGCAGGGGACTAGGGGTTGCCGGGGAGCTGTTTTTT. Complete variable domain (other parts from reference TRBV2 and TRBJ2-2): EPEVTQTPSHQVTQMGQEVILRCVPISNHLYFYWYRQILGQKVEFLVSFYNNEISEKSEIFDDQFSVERPDGSNFTLKIRSTKLEDSAMYFCASRGLGVAGELFFGEGSRLTVL.

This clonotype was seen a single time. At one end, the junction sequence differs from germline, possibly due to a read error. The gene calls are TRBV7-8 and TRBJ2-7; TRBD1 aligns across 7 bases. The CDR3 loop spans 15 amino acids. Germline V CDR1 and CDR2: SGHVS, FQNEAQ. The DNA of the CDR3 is TGTGCCGGCAGCCGAGACAGGGTTCTTTTTCACGAGCAGTACTTC. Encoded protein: CAGSRDRVLFHEQYF.

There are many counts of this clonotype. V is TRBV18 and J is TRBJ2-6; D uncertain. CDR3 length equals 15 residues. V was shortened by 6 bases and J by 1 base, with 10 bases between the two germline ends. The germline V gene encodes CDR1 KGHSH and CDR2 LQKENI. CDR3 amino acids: CASSPSASGANVLTF. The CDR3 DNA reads TGTGCCAGCTCCCCATCGGCATCTGGGGCCAACGTCCTGACTTTC.

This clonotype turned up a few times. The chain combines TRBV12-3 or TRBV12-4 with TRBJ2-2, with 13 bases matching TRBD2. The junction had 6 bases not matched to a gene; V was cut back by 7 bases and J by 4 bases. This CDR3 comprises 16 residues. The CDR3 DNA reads TGTGCCAGCAACGTACTAGCGGGAGGGTCCACCGGGGAGCTGTTTTTT. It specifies CASNVLAGGSTGELFF.

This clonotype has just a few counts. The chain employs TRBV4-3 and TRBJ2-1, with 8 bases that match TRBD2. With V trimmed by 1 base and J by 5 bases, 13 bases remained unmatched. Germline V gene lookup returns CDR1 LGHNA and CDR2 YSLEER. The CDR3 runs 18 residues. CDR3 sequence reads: CASSQGLRRSGINNEQFF. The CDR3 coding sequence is TGCGCCAGCAGCCAAGGGCTGAGACGTAGCGGGATAAACAATGAGCAGTTCTTC.

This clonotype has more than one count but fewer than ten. CDR3 residues: CASSQGLAGVGQFF. CDR3 nucleotide sequence: TGTGCCAGCAGTCAAGGACTAGCTGGGGTTGGGCAGTTCTTC. The chain carries TRBV27 and TRBJ2-1; 8 nucleotides line up with TRBD2. The CDR3 is 14 amino acids. After removal of 5 bases from V and 12 bases from J, the junction contained 12 bases not matched to a gene. CDR1 is MNHEY, CDR2 SMNVEV, per germline (reference sequence).

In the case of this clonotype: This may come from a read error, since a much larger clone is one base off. CDR3 nucleotide sequence: TGTGCCAGCAGCTTAGGCGCGCCAGAGGCCCAGTACTTC. Its translation: CASSLGAPEAQYF. This rearrangement joins TRBV13 to TRBJ2-5; no clear D. The CDR3 consists of 13 residues. Germline loops: CDR1 PRHDT, CDR2 FYEKMQ (reference sequence).

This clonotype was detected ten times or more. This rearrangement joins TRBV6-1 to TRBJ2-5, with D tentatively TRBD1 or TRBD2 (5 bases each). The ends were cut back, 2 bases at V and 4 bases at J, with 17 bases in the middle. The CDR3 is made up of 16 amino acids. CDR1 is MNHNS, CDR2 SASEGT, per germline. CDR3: CASSEMSGLATETQYF. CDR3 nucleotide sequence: TGTGCCAGCAGTGAAATGTCGGGGCTAGCAACAGAGACCCAGTACTTC.

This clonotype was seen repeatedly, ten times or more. CDR3 amino acids: CASSLFSGANVLTF. CDR3 in DNA: TGTGCCAGCAGTCTTTTCTCTGGGGCCAACGTCCTGACTTTC. This chain connects TRBV28 to TRBJ2-6, with D hard to call. Trimming took off 5 bases at V and 0 bases at J, with 5 bases between the two ends. The CDR3 has 14 residues. Germline V lookup: CDR1 MDHEN, CDR2 SYDVKM.

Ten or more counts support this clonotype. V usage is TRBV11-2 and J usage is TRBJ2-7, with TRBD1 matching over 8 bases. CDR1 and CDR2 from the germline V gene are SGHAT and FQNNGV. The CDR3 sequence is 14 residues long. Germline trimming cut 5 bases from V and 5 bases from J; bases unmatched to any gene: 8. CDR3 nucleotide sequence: TGTGCCAGCAGCGCGAGACAGGGGTTCAACGAGCAGTACTTC. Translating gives CASSARQGFNEQYF.